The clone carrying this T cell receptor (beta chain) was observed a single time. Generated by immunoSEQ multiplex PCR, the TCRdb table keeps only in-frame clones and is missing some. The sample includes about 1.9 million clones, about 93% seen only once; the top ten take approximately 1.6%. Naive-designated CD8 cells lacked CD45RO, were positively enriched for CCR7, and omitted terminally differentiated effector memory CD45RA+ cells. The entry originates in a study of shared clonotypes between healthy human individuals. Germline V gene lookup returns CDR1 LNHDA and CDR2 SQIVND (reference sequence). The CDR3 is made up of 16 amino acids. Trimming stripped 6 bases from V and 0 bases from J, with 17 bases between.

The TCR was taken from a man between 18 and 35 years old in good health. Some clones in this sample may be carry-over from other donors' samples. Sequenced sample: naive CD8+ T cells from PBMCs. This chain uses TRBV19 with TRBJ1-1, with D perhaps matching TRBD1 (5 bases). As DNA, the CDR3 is TGTGCCAGTAGCTACAGCGGGGCAGGGATGAACACTGAAGCTTTCTTT. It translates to CASSYSGAGMNTEAFF.